This TCR beta chain was observed in a study of molecular identifiers for immune sequencing clone quantification. Ten or more counts support this clonotype. V gave up 6 bases and J gave up 6 bases, with 15 bases separating them. The CDR3 sequence is 13 residues long. CDR1 is SNHLY and CDR2 is FYNNEI in the germline V gene. One entry per CDR3 protein, called by TCRdb with MiXCR from the PCR reads. The data show tens of thousands of distinct CDR3 sequences, roughly 20% seen once. The chain joins TRBV2 to TRBJ2-7, with D possibly TRBD2 on 6 matching bases. The sample taken for sequencing was naive CD8+ T cells from blood, with Jurkat cell RNA spiked in. Documented subset: FACS-sorted CD8+CD4-CCR7+CD45RA+ naive T cells. This clonotype originated in a human donor in good health. Some libraries in this study had Jurkat cell RNA spiked in. The CDR3 reads CASRPAGGTEQYF. The CDR3 DNA reads TGTGCCAGCAGACCCGCCGGAGGGACCGAGCAGTACTTC.